Listed below are T cell receptor beta chains from one sample, sequenced in a study of blood T cell repertoires in COVID-19. Data came from immunoSEQ multiplex PCR; TCRdb stores just in-frame clones and leaves some out. The data contain some 210,000 clones, approximately 91% of them seen just once; the ten biggest clones take up more than 4.5%. Sequenced input: peripheral blood. The source is a woman between 40 and 50 years old with acute or convalescent COVID-19. Both conserved end residues are part of each CDR3. Each record gives: D gene, clone size, V gene, J gene, CDR3 protein, CDR3 DNA. The D gene is left open where the match is weak. Not every row has a clone size; where given, it reads once, few, many or a size class.

-,-,TRBV2,TRBJ1-1,CASSEDLGGNEAFF,TGTGCCAGCAGTGAAGATCTAGGCGGGAATGAAGCTTTCTTT
-,-,TRBV18,TRBJ1-1,CASSPEARGTEAFF,TGTGCCAGCTCACCCGAGGCAAGGGGCACTGAAGCTTTCTTT
-,-,TRBV10-3,TRBJ2-5,CASSQGEETQYF,TGTGCCAGTAGCCAGGGTGAAGAGACCCAGTACTTC
TRBD2,-,TRBV5-4,TRBJ2-1,CASSRLAGNEQFF,TGTGCCAGCAGCCGATTAGCGGGGAATGAGCAGTTCTTC
-,-,TRBV5-8,TRBJ2-5,CASSLERPGGPKETQYF,TGTGCCAGCAGCTTAGAGCGGCCAGGGGGGCCGAAAGAGACCCAGTACTTC
-,-,TRBV5-1,TRBJ1-6,CASSEFVQGKSPLHF,TGCGCCAGCAGCGAGTTCGTACAGGGAAAGTCACCCCTCCACTTT
TRBD1,-,TRBV19,TRBJ1-1,CASSIGQGAHNAEAFF,TGTGCCAGTAGTATCGGGCAGGGGGCGCATAACGCTGAAGCTTTCTTT
TRBD1,-,TRBV19,TRBJ2-4,CASSRRQGEVAKNIQYF,TGTGCCAGTAGTCGACGACAGGGGGAGGTAGCCAAAAACATTCAGTACTTC
-,once,TRBV5-1,TRBJ2-5,CASSLGDTGGETQYF,TGCGCCAGCAGCCTTGGTGATACAGGCGGCGAGACCCAGTACTTC
-,-,TRBV5-5,TRBJ1-3,CATQRGGKISGNTIYF,TGTGCCACCCAACGGGGGGGGAAAATCTCTGGAAACACCATATATTTT
TRBD1,-,TRBV7-8,TRBJ2-1,CASSGTESYNEQFF,TGTGCCAGCAGCGGGACAGAATCCTACAATGAGCAGTTCTTC
TRBD2,-,TRBV6-4,TRBJ2-4,CASSERGVNIQYF,TGTGCCAGCAGTGAGCGGGGGGTTAACATTCAGTACTTC
TRBD2,-,TRBV4-1,TRBJ2-6,CASSQLGLAGGRSSGANVLTF,TGCGCCAGCAGCCAACTGGGACTAGCGGGGGGTAGATCCTCTGGGGCCAACGTCCTGACTTTC
-,-,TRBV27,TRBJ1-1,CASSAEGGGYLTEAFF,TGTGCCAGCAGCGCCGAGGGGGGGGGCTATCTGACTGAAGCTTTCTTT
TRBD1,-,TRBV5-1,TRBJ1-3,CASSLGQGRTGDTIYF,TGCGCCAGCAGCTTGGGACAGGGGAGGACGGGGGACACCATATATTTT
TRBD1,-,TRBV4-1,TRBJ2-2,CASSQQGVYTGELFF,TGCGCCAGCAGCCAACAGGGGGTTTATACCGGGGAGCTGTTTTTT
-,-,TRBV20-1,TRBJ1-1,CRTLQGTEAFF,TGCAGGACGTTACAGGGCACTGAAGCTTTCTTT
-,-,TRBV2,TRBJ1-4,CASSEFGGPEKLFF,TGTGCCAGCAGTGAGTTTGGAGGTCCTGAAAAACTGTTTTTT
TRBD1,-,TRBV19,TRBJ2-1,CASSILGQGHGEQFF,TGTGCCAGTAGTATTTTAGGACAGGGGCACGGTGAGCAGTTCTTC
-,-,TRBV4-2,TRBJ1-6,CASSQPGGYNSPLHF,TGTGCCAGCAGCCAACCAGGAGGATATAATTCACCCCTCCACTTT
-,many,TRBV6-2/TRBV6-3,TRBJ1-6,CASSSTGENSPLHF,TGTGCCAGCAGTTCGACAGGCGAGAATTCACCCCTCCACTTT
-,-,TRBV4-1,TRBJ1-5,CASSQGGTPNQPQHF,TGCGCCAGCAGCCAAGGAGGGACACCTAATCAGCCCCAGCATTTT
TRBD2,-,TRBV7-2,TRBJ2-3,CASSSGGRRTDTQYF,TGTGCCAGCAGCTCCGGGGGGAGACGCACAGATACGCAGTATTTT
TRBD2,-,TRBV7-2,TRBJ2-5,CASSFSLAGVVGTQYF,TGTGCCAGCAGCTTCTCACTAGCGGGGGTGGTAGGGACCCAGTACTTC
-,once,TRBV12-5,TRBJ1-4,CASALQATNEKLFF,TGTGCTAGTGCTTTACAGGCAACTAATGAAAAACTGTTTTTT
-,-,TRBV5-4,TRBJ1-4,CASRDGTREKLFF,TGTGCCAGCAGAGACGGGACACGGGAAAAACTGTTTTTT
-,-,TRBV4-2,TRBJ2-1,CASSQPGLVVGNEQFF,TGTGCCAGCAGCCAACCGGGACTCGTGGTAGGCAATGAGCAGTTCTTC
TRBD1,-,TRBV24-1,TRBJ1-2,CATSDGTGAVYGYTF,TGTGCCACCAGTGACGGGACAGGGGCTGTCTATGGCTACACCTTC
TRBD2,-,TRBV12-5,TRBJ2-1,CASGLVRTGLAGGHNEQFF,TGTGCTAGTGGTTTGGTAAGGACGGGACTAGCGGGGGGCCACAATGAGCAGTTCTTC
TRBD1,-,TRBV19,TRBJ1-1,CASSIGYRGRGAFF,TGTGCCAGTAGTATAGGTTACAGGGGGCGTGGAGCTTTCTTT
-,-,TRBV2,TRBJ2-1,CASSGGTYSSYNEQFF,TGTGCCAGCAGTGGCGGGACTTACAGCTCCTACAATGAGCAGTTCTTC
TRBD2,-,TRBV9,TRBJ2-1,CASSVAGGHSYNEQFF,TGTGCCAGCAGCGTAGCGGGGGGGCATTCCTACAATGAGCAGTTCTTC
TRBD1,once,TRBV19,TRBJ1-2,CASSRALLWQGAFVYGYTF,TGTGCCAGTAGTCGTGCCTTGCTGTGGCAGGGGGCCTTTGTCTATGGCTACACCTTC
TRBD2,-,TRBV9,TRBJ2-1,CASSARTSGGNEQFF,TGTGCCAGCAGCGCTAGGACTAGCGGGGGGAATGAGCAGTTCTTC
-,-,TRBV25-1,TRBJ2-5,CASRSQLGLETQYF,TGTGCCAGCAGATCCCAATTGGGACTCGAGACCCAGTACTTC
-,-,TRBV3-1/TRBV3-2,TRBJ1-1,CASSHRAEGTEAFF,TGTGCCAGCAGCCACAGGGCAGAAGGGACTGAAGCTTTCTTT
-,-,TRBV7-9,TRBJ1-4,CASSTSGGFEKLFF,TGTGCCAGCAGCACGTCGGGTGGGTTCGAAAAACTGTTTTTT
-,-,TRBV30,TRBJ1-4,CAWSVKGRWTNEKLFF,TGTGCCTGGAGTGTAAAGGGGAGGTGGACTAATGAAAAACTGTTTTTT
-,-,TRBV28,TRBJ1-2,CASSSPQESGGYTF,TGTGCCAGCAGTTCACCACAGGAAAGTGGGGGCTACACCTTC
TRBD1,-,TRBV5-1,TRBJ1-2,CASSSGTGRDFGYTF,TGCGCCAGCAGCTCCGGGACAGGGAGGGACTTTGGCTACACCTTC
-,-,TRBV11-2,TRBJ1-6,CASSLQGSYSPLHF,TGTGCCAGCAGCTTACAGGGATCGTATTCACCCCTCCACTTT